What follows is one TCR beta chain and its context. Using immunoSEQ multiplex PCR, the repertoire was profiled, and TCRdb retains in-frame clones only, with some absent. This table holds 250,000 or so clones, roughly 87% found once. The V segment lost 2 bases and the J segment 2 bases; nucleotides outside the gene matches: 7. This CDR3 spans 17 amino acids. Per the germline V gene, CDR1 is SGDLS and CDR2 is YYNGEE. The data originate from a study of cytomegalovirus exposure and HLA in healthy donors. This rearrangement joins TRBV9 to TRBJ2-1; 10 bases are shared with TRBD2. The specimen was PBMCs. The receptor's source is a man younger than 35 in good health and CMV-seropositive. The CDR3 is CASSVGASGSPYNEQFF. The DNA for the CDR3 is TGTGCCAGCAGCGTCGGGGCTAGCGGGAGTCCCTACAATGAGCAGTTCTTC.